The 8 T cell receptor beta chains given below trace back to one sample, sequenced in a study of shared clonotypes between healthy human individuals (dated by TCRdb to 2018 to 2021). Library preparation used the immunoSEQ multiplex PCR assay. This is the immuneACCESS table as TCRdb keeps it, with only in-frame sequences that have V and J called. A part of the clones is gone; compared with another copy, unresolved V genes explain less than half, and the rest is unexplained. The sample records about 530,000 clones, approximately 79% of which are singletons. Roughly an eighth of the sample is taken by the ten largest. Sequences were obtained from PBMCs. These TCRs come from a woman in her thirties or forties in good health. Some clones in this sample may be carry-over from other donors' samples.

This clone has a handful of counts. CDR3 residues: CATVAGTGVSGELFF. CDR3 nucleotides: TGTGCCACCGTGGCCGGGACAGGGGTTTCCGGGGAGCTGTTTTTT. The J gene is TRBJ2-2, the V gene TRBV6-6; 10 bases are a match to TRBD1. V lost 10 bases and J lost 6; bases outside the gene matches: 11. Germline CDR1 and CDR2: MNHNY and SVGAGI (reference sequence). The CDR3 spans 15 residues.

The chain couples TRBV7-2 to TRBJ2-3; unclear D gene. The CDR3 is 13 residues long. From germline, CDR1 is SGHTA and CDR2 FQGNSA. Between the trimmed V and J ends, which lost 5 bases and 7 bases, there was a span of 13 bases. CDR3 bases: TGTGCCAGCAGCCCCCCGGCCGCACATACGCAGTATTTT. Its translation is CASSPPAAHTQYF.

V and J are TRBV5-4 and TRBJ2-7, with 9 positions matching TRBD2. Trimming cost V 1 base and J 0 bases; bases outside gene matches: 8. From germline, CDR1 is SGHNT and CDR2 YYREEE (reference sequence). The CDR3 is 17 amino acids. CDR3 DNA sequence: TGTGCCAGCAGCTTGAGGGGGCTAGCGGGAAGCTCCTACGAGCAGTACTTC. Protein sequence: CASSLRGLAGSSYEQYF.

This clone has a single count. V and J are TRBV21-1 and TRBJ1-2. TRBV21-1 is assigned pseudogene status. The CDR3 length is 15 residues. CDR3 coding DNA: TGTGCCAGCAGCAAATCGGGGCGCGCCGAATATGGCTACACCTTC. Protein sequence: CASSKSGRAEYGYTF.

This clone was detected only once. The chain joins TRBV10-3 to TRBJ2-1; D not resolved. V was clipped by 5 bases and J by 0 bases, with 2 bases between them. Germline lookup yields CDR1 ENHRY and CDR2 SYGVKD. The CDR3 runs 12 residues. CDR3 in amino acids: CAISHSYNEQFF. In DNA form, the CDR3 reads TGTGCCATCAGTCACTCCTACAATGAGCAGTTCTTC.

This clone was seen a single time. The chain employs TRBV19 and TRBJ1-5, with a possible D match to TRBD1 (5 bases). V lost 1 base and J 0 bases, leaving 10 bases between the germline ends. This CDR3 region has 16 residues. Germline V CDR1 and CDR2: LNHDA, SQIVND (reference sequence). This chain's CDR3 is CASSIGQQYSNQPQHF. In nucleotides, the CDR3 is TGTGCCAGTAGTATAGGACAGCAATATAGCAATCAGCCCCAGCATTTT. Variable domain in full (rest from reference TRBV19 and TRBJ1-5): DGGITQSPKYLFRKEGQNVTLSCEQNLNHDAMYWYRQDPGQGLRLIYYSQIVNDFQKGDIAEGYSVSREKKESFPLTVTSAQKNPTAFYLCASSIGQQYSNQPQHFGDGTRLSIL.

The gene calls are TRBV19 and TRBJ2-2, with D unclear. The CDR3 loop spans 16 amino acids. Germline loops: CDR1 LNHDA, CDR2 SQIVND (reference sequence). The ends were cut back, 2 bases at V and 3 bases at J, with 13 bases in the middle. The CDR3 protein is CASSIMISRDTGELFF. CDR3 sequence (DNA): TGTGCCAGTAGTATAATGATAAGCCGGGACACCGGGGAGCTGTTTTTT.

The chain couples TRBV28 to TRBJ2-7; tentative D call: TRBD2 (6 bases). The CDR3 loop spans 15 amino acids. CDR1 is MDHEN, CDR2 SYDVKM, per germline. V was clipped by 4 bases and J by 2 bases, with 15 bases between them. CDR3 protein: CASSSRLGGAYEQYF. In nucleotides, the CDR3 is TGTGCCAGCAGTTCACGACTCGGGGGTGCCTACGAGCAGTACTTC.